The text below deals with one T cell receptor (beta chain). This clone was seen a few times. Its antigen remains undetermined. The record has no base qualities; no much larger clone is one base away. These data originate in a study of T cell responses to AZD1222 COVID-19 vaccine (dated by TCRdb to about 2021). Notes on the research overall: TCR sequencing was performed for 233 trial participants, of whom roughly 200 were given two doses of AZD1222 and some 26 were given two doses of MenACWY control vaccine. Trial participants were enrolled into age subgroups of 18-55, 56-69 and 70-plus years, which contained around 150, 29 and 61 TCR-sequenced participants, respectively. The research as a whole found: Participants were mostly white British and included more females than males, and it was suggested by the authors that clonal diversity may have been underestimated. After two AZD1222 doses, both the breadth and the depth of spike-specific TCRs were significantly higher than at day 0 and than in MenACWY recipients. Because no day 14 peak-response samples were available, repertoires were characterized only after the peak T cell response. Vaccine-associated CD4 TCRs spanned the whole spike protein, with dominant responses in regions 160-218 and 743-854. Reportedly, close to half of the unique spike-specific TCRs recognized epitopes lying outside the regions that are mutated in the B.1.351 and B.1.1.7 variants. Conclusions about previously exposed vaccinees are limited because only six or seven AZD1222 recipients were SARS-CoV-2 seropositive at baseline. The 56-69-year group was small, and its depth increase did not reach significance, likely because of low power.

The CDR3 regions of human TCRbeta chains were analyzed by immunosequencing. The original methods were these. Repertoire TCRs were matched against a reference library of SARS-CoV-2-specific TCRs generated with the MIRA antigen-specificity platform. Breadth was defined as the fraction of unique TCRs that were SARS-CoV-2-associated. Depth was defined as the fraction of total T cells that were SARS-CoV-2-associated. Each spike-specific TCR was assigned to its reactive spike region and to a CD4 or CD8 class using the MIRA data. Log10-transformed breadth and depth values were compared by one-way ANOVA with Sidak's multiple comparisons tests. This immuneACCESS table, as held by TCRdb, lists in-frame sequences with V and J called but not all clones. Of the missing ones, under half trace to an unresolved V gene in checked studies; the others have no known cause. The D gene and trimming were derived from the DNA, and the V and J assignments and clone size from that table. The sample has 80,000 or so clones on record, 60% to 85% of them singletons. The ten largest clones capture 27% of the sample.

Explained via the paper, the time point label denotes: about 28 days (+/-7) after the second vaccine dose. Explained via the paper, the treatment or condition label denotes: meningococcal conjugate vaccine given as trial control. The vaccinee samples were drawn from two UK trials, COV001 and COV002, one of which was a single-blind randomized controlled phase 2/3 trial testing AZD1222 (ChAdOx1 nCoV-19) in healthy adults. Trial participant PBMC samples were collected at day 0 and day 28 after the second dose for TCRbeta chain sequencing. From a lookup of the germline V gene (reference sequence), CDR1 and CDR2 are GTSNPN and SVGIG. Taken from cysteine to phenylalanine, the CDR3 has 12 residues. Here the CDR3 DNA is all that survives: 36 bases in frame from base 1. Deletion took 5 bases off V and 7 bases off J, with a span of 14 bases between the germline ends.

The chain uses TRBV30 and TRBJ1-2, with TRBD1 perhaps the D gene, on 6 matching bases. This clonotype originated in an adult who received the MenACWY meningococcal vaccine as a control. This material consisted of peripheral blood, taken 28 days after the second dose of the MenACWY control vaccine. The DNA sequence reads TGTGCCTGGGGCACAGGGAGGGGTGGCTACACCTTC. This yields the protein CAWGTGRGGYTF.